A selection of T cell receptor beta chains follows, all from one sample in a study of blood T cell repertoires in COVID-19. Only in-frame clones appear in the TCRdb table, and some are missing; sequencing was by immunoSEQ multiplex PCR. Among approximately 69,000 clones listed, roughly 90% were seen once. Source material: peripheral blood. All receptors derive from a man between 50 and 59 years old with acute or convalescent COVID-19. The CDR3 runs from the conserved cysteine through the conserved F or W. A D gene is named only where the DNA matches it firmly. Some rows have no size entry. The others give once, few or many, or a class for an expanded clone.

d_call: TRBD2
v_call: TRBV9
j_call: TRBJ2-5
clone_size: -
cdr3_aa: CASSVGPSGGEETQYF
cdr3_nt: TGTGCCAGCAGCGTAGGCCCTAGCGGGGGGGAAGAGACCCAGTACTTC

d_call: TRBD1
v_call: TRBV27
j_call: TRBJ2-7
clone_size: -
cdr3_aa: CASSLFRGPYEQYF
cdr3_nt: TGTGCCAGCAGTTTATTTAGGGGGCCGTACGAGCAGTACTTC

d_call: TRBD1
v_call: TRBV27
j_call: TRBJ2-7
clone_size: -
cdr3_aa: CASSLGQGGNYEQYF
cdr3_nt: TGTGCCAGCAGTTTAGGACAGGGGGGAAACTACGAGCAGTACTTC

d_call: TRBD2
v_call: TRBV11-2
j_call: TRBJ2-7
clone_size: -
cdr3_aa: CASSREGYEQYF
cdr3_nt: TGTGCCAGCAGCCGGGAGGGCTACGAGCAGTACTTC

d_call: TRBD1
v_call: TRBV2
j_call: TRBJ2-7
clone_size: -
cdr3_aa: CASSPGGTGVLREQYF
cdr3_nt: TGTGCCAGCAGTCCGGGAGGGACAGGGGTGCTCAGAGAGCAGTACTTC

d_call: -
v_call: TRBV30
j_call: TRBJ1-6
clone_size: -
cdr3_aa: CAWSVQGNSPLHF
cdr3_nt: TGTGCCTGGAGTGTACAGGGAAATTCACCCCTCCACTTT

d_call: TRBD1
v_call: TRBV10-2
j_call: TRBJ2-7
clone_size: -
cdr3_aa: CASGQVYEQYF
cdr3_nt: TGCGCCAGTGGACAGGTCTACGAGCAGTACTTC

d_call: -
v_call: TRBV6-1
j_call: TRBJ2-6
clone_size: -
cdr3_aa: CASREGPSGANVLTF
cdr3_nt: TGTGCCAGCAGGGAAGGGCCTTCTGGGGCCAACGTCCTGACTTTC

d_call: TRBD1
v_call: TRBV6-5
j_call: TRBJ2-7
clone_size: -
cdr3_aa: CASSYDRGYEQYF
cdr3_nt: TGTGCCAGCAGTTACGACAGGGGGTACGAGCAGTACTTC

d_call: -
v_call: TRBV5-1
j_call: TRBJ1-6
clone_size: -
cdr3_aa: CASSLGGQSRGSPLHF
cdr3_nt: TGCGCCAGCAGCTTAGGAGGACAGTCCAGAGGTTCACCCCTCCACTTT

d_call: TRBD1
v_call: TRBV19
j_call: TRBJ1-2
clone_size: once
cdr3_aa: CASQDRDRAYGYTF
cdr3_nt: TGTGCCAGTCAAGACCGGGACAGGGCCTATGGCTACACCTTC

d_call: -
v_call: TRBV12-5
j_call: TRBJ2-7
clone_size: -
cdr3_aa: CASGKGQMAYEQYF
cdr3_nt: TGTGCTAGTGGCAAAGGACAGATGGCCTACGAGCAGTACTTC

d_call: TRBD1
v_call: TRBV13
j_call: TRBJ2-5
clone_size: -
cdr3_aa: CASSTKDRGNQETQYF
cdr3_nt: TGTGCCAGCAGCACGAAGGACAGGGGGAACCAAGAGACCCAGTACTTC

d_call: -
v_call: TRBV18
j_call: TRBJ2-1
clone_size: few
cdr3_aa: CASSPPALVYNEQFF
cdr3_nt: TGTGCCAGCTCACCACCCGCACTAGTTTACAATGAGCAGTTCTTC

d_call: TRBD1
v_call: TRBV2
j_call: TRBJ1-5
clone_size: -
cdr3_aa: CASSEGGTATQPQHF
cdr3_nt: TGTGCCAGCAGTGAAGGCGGGACAGCAACTCAGCCCCAGCATTTT

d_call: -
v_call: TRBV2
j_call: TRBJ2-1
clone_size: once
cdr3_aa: CASSGMDSEQFF
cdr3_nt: TGTGCCAGCAGTGGCATGGACTCTGAGCAGTTCTTC

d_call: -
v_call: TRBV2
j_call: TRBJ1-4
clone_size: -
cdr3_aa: CASSEAPRHRLATNEKLFF
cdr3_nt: TGTGCCAGCAGTGAAGCCCCCCGGCACAGGCTTGCAACTAATGAAAAACTGTTTTTT

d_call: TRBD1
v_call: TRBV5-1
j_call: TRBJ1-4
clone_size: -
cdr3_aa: CASSDPTGVNEKLFF
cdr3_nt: TGCGCCAGCTCCGACCCCACAGGGGTCAATGAAAAACTGTTTTTT

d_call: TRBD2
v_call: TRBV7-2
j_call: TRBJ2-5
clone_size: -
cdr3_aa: CASSLGLAGYEETQYF
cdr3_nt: TGTGCCAGCAGCTTAGGCCTAGCGGGTTACGAAGAGACCCAGTACTTC

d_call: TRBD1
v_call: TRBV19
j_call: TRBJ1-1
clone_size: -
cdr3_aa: CASSIGTGVGVAFF
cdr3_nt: TGTGCCAGTAGTATAGGAACAGGGGTGGGTGTAGCTTTCTTT

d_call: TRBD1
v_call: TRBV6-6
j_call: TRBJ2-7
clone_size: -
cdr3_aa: CASKRWGQGGEQYF
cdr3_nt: TGTGCCAGCAAGCGGTGGGGACAGGGTGGCGAGCAGTACTTC

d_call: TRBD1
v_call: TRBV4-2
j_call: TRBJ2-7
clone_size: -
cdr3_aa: CASSQRTGGYEQYF
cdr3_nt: TGTGCCAGCAGCCAACGGACAGGGGGCTACGAGCAGTACTTC

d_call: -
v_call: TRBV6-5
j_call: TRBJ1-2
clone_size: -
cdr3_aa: CASRTTYYSFGYTF
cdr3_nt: TGTGCCAGCAGGACGACCTACTATTCATTCGGCTACACCTTC

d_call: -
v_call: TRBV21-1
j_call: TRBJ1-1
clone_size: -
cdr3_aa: CASSNGHMNTEAFF
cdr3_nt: TGTGCCAGCAGCAATGGACACATGAACACTGAAGCTTTCTTT

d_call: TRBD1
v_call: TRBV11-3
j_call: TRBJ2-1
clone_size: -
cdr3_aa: CASSLGARTGAENEQFF
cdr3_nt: TGTGCCAGCAGCTTAGGGGCCCGGACAGGGGCCGAAAATGAGCAGTTCTTC

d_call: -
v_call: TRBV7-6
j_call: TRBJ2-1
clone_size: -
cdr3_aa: CASSLNRGLVNEQFF
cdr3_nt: TGTGCCAGCAGCTTAAATAGGGGGTTGGTCAATGAGCAGTTCTTC

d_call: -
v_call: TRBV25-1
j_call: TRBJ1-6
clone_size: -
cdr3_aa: CASSESSYNSPLHF
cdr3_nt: TGTGCCAGCAGTGAGAGTTCCTATAATTCACCCCTCCACTTT

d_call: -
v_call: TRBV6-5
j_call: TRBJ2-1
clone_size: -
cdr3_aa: CASIAHTYEQFF
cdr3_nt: TGTGCCAGCATAGCACATACCTATGAGCAGTTCTTC

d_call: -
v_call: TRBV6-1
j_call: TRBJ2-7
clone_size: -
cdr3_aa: CASSEYGADHYEQYF
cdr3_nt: TGTGCCAGCAGTGAATATGGGGCTGACCATTACGAGCAGTACTTC

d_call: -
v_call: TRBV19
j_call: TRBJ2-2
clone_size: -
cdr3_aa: CASSISGVNTGELFF
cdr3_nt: TGTGCCAGTAGTATCTCAGGGGTCAACACCGGGGAGCTGTTTTTT

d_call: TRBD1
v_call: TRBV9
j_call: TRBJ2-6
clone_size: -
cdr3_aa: CASSVEQGVSSGANVLTF
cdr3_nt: TGTGCCAGCAGCGTAGAACAGGGGGTGTCCTCTGGGGCCAACGTCCTGACTTTC

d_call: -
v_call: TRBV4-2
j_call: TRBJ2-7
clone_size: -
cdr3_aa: CASSGDPGTLYF
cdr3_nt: TGTGCCAGCAGCGGCGACCCGGGAACCTTGTACTTC

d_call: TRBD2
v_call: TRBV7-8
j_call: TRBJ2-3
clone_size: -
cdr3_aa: CASSLLAAPTDTQYF
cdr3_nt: TGTGCCAGCAGCTTACTAGCGGCGCCCACAGATACGCAGTATTTT

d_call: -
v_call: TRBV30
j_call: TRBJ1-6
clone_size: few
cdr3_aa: CAWREGHRTANSPLHF
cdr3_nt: TGTGCCTGGAGAGAGGGACACCGAACGGCTAATTCACCCCTCCACTTT

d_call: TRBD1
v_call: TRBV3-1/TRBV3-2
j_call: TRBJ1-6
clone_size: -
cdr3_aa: CASSLGGQGPSPLHF
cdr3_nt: TGTGCCAGCAGCCTGGGGGGACAGGGTCCCTCACCCCTCCACTTT